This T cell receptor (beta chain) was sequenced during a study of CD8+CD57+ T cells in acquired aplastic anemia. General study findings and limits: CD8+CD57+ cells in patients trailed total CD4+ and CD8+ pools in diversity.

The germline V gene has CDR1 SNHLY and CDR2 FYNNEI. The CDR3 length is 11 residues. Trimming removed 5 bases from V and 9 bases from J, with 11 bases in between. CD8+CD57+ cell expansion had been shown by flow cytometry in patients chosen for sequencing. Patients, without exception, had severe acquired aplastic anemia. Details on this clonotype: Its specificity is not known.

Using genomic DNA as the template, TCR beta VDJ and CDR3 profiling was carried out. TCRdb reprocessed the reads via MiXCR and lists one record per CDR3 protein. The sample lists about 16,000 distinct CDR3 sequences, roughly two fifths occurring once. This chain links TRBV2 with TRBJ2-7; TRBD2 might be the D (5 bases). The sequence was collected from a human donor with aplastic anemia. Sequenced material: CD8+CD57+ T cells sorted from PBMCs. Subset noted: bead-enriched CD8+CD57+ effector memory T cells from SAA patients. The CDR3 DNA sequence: TGTGCCAGCAGTTATCGTCGGGGGCAGTACTTC. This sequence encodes CASSYRRGQYF.